The 30 T cell receptor beta chains below all came from one sample that was sequenced in a study of long-term antiretroviral therapy in people with HIV. Running of the v3.0 immunoSEQ assay took place at survey level. Using immunoSEQ multiplex PCR, the repertoire was profiled, and TCRdb retains in-frame clones only, with some absent. The sample shows roughly 25,000 clones, more than 65% of them seen only once. Sequenced material: unsorted PBMCs, taken 0.5 years after starting antiretroviral therapy. The receptors come from a woman aged 35 to 49 with HIV.

J is TRBJ2-7 and V is TRBV5-1; D ambiguous. V lost 3 bases and J lost 1, with 20 bases in between. In germline, CDR1 is SGHRS, CDR2 YFSETQ. The CDR3 is 17 residues long. The CDR3 DNA follows: TGCGCCAGCAGCTCCCCTCAAACCGACATTTCTTCCTACGAGCAGTACTTC. This sequence encodes CASSSPQTDISSYEQYF.

This sequence joins TRBV6-5 and TRBJ2-1, with 8 bases that match TRBD2. V gave up 5 bases and J gave up 3 bases; unmatched junction bases: 3. The CDR3 sequence is 14 residues long. CDR1 MNHEY and CDR2 SVGAGI come from the germline V gene. Here the CDR3 DNA reads TGTGCCAGCAGTGGGGGACTAGTCTACAATGAGCAGTTCTTC. It codes for CASSGGLVYNEQFF.

The chain is built from TRBV5-4 and TRBJ2-1, with 10 bases that match TRBD2. This CDR3 has 14 amino acids. The junction had 2 bases not matched to a gene; V was cut back by 2 bases and J by 6 bases. Germline CDR1 SGHNT, CDR2 YYREEE (reference sequence). DNA for the CDR3: TGTGCCAGCAGCTTAGCGGGGGGGGTCAATGAGCAGTTCTTC. It is translated as CASSLAGGVNEQFF.

This chain uses TRBV28 with TRBJ2-2; 7 bases align to TRBD1. Trimming removed 6 bases from V and 3 bases from J; junction bases left unmatched: 7. The CDR3 runs to 15 residues. CDR1 MDHEN and CDR2 SYDVKM come from the germline V gene. Written as DNA, the CDR3 is TGTGCCAGCAGCCAGGGGGTTCTAGACACCGGGGAGCTGTTTTTT. It specifies CASSQGVLDTGELFF. Based on the CDR3 plus reference TRBV28 and TRBJ2-2, the full variable domain is DVKVTQSSRYLVKRTGEKVFLECVQDMDHENMFWYRQDPGLGLRLIYFSYDVKMKEKGDIPEGYSVSREKKERFSLILESASTNQTSMYLCASSQGVLDTGELFFGEGSRLTVL.

The chain has TRBV4-3 and TRBJ2-2, with TRBD2 matching 10 bases. The CDR3 extends over 18 amino acids. Germline V gene data show CDR1 as LGHNA and CDR2 as YSLEER. The V and J ends lost 0 bases and 6 bases, in that order; junction bases with no gene match: 10. This CDR3 reads CASSQDRVSGGASGELFF. As DNA, the CDR3 is TGCGCCAGCAGCCAAGATCGGGTGAGCGGGGGGGCCTCCGGGGAGCTGTTTTTT.

The J gene is TRBJ1-2, the V gene TRBV19, with 7 bases lining up with TRBD1. This CDR3 is built from 14 residues. Trimming at V came to 7 bases and at J to 5 bases, leaving 10 bases not matched to a gene. Germline values: CDR1 LNHDA, CDR2 SQIVND (reference sequence). The CDR3 sequence: CASTGWDRLYGYTF. The CDR3 coding sequence is TGTGCCAGTACGGGCTGGGACAGACTTTATGGCTACACCTTC.

The chain is built from TRBV15 and TRBJ1-3; D might be TRBD1 (6 bases). CDR3 length: 17 amino acids. Germline lookup yields CDR1 LNHNV and CDR2 YYDKDF (reference sequence). V was clipped by 6 bases and J by 5 bases, with 23 bases between them. CDR3: CATSITRGGGNRNTIYF. In DNA form, the CDR3 reads TGTGCCACCAGTATCACCCGTGGAGGGGGAAATCGAAACACCATATATTTT.

The genes are TRBV9 and TRBJ2-1; D may be TRBD2 (6 bases). The CDR3 is made up of 16 amino acids. The ends were cut back, 4 bases at V and 7 bases at J, with 21 bases in the middle. The germline V gene has CDR1 SGDLS and CDR2 YYNGEE. Here the CDR3 DNA reads TGTGCCAGCAGCCCCGAGGAAGGGGAGGCGGGGAATGAGCAGTTCTTC. It yields the protein CASSPEEGEAGNEQFF.

The rearrangement uses TRBV4-3 and TRBJ1-4; D not certain. V lost 0 bases and J lost 6, with 5 bases in between. This CDR3 has 13 amino acids. The germline gives CDR1 LGHNA, CDR2 YSLEER. The CDR3 DNA is TGCGCCAGCAGCCAAGATTTGTATGAAAAACTGTTTTTT. This codes for CASSQDLYEKLFF.

In this sample, this clone turned up a few times. The CDR3 sequence is CASSPYLQNTIYF. The CDR3, as DNA: TGCGCCAGCAGCCCGTACCTCCAGAACACCATATATTTT. J is TRBJ1-3 and V is TRBV4-3; D gene ambiguous. The V and J ends lost 4 bases and 7 bases respectively, with 11 bases between them. The CDR3 has 13 residues. Germline CDR1 is LGHNA and CDR2 is YSLEER.

This clone has more than one count but fewer than ten. For the CDR3, the DNA is TGCGCCAGCAGCCAAGGAGTGGGCGAGCAGTACTTC. The encoded protein is CASSQGVGEQYF. The rearrangement joins TRBV4-3 to TRBJ2-7; D not certain. The CDR3 contains 12 residues. The V end was cut by 1 base, the J end by 6 bases, with 7 bases between. The germline gives CDR1 LGHNA, CDR2 YSLEER.

The rearrangement joins TRBV4-3 to TRBJ2-7; TRBD1 aligns across 10 bases. J was trimmed by 1 base and V by 3 bases; bases with no gene match: 6. This CDR3 is built from 16 residues. The germline V gene has CDR1 LGHNA and CDR2 YSLEER. CDR3: CASSQGTGDSSYEQYF. The CDR3 coding sequence is TGCGCCAGCAGCCAGGGGACAGGGGATTCGTCCTACGAGCAGTACTTC.

Here the CDR3 reads CAISSQMGSGGEQYF. The CDR3 nucleotides read TGTGCCATCAGTTCCCAGATGGGTAGCGGGGGGGAGCAGTACTTC. V and J are TRBV10-3 and TRBJ2-7; 10 bases line up with TRBD2. With V trimmed by 5 bases and J by 7 bases, 11 bases remained unmatched. Per the germline V gene, CDR1 is ENHRY and CDR2 is SYGVKD. The CDR3 length is 15 residues.

This chain connects TRBV15 to TRBJ2-5; 7 bases are a match to TRBD1. Trimming took 5 bases from V and 4 from J; bases not matched to a gene: 13. The germline gives CDR1 LNHNV, CDR2 YYDKDF (reference sequence). The CDR3 is 16 amino acids. CDR3 residues: CATSRTGQSQVETQYF. DNA for the CDR3: TGTGCCACCAGCCGAACGGGACAGTCCCAAGTAGAGACCCAGTACTTC.

The V and J genes are TRBV5-4 and TRBJ2-3; D is possibly TRBD1 or TRBD2 (5 bases each). The V end lost 4 bases, the J end lost 2 bases, and 23 bases lay between the germline ends. The CDR3 extends over 18 amino acids. Looked up from germline, CDR1 is SGHNT and CDR2 is YYREEE (reference sequence). CDR3: CASSRGGGPSPPTDTQYF. CDR3 nucleotide sequence: TGTGCCAGCAGCAGGGGTGGGGGACCAAGCCCCCCCACAGATACGCAGTATTTT. The full variable domain, its missing parts supplied by reference TRBV5-4 and TRBJ2-3, is ETGVTQSPTHLIKTRGQQVTLRCSSQSGHNTVSWYQQALGQGPQFIFQYYREEENGRGNFPPRFSGLQFPNYSSELNVNALELDDSALYLCASSRGGGPSPPTDTQYFGPGTRLTVL.

This clone has only one observation. The CDR3 region has the DNA TGTGCCATCCGCCCCGACAGGGGATCCTACGAGCAGTACTTC. Protein: CAIRPDRGSYEQYF. This rearrangement joins TRBV10-3 to TRBJ2-7; TRBD1 matches at 8 bases. The CDR3 runs to 14 residues. V gave up 8 bases and J gave up 1 base; unmatched junction bases: 7. Looked up from germline, CDR1 is ENHRY and CDR2 is SYGVKD.

V and J are TRBV4-1 and TRBJ2-1; D is unclear. From germline, CDR1 is MGHRA and CDR2 YSYEKL. Between the trimmed V and J ends, which lost 1 base and 2 bases, there was a span of 12 bases. CDR3 length equals 16 residues. The CDR3 protein is CASSQANLMTYNEQFF. In DNA, the CDR3 is TGCGCCAGCAGCCAAGCCAACCTTATGACCTACAATGAGCAGTTCTTC.

The J gene is TRBJ2-1, the V gene TRBV27; unclear D gene. The germline gives CDR1 MNHEY, CDR2 SMNVEV (reference sequence). The V and J ends lost 8 bases and 0 bases respectively, with 11 bases between them. The CDR3 spans 14 residues. The CDR3 loop reads CASSRVSSYNEQFF. Here the CDR3 DNA reads TGTGCCAGCTCCCGGGTAAGCTCCTACAATGAGCAGTTCTTC.

The gene calls are TRBV28 and TRBJ1-1, with D maybe TRBD1 (6 bases). Trimming stripped 3 bases from V and 1 base from J, with 12 bases between. Germline CDR1 and CDR2: MDHEN and SYDVKM. CDR3 size: 15 residues. CDR3 sequence: CASSLFGGRNTEAFF. In DNA, the CDR3 is TGTGCCAGCAGTTTGTTTGGGGGGCGGAACACTGAAGCTTTCTTT.

This clone appeared once. The chain has TRBV14 and TRBJ1-2; TRBD1 agrees at 9 bases. The V gene end was trimmed by 4 bases and the J gene end by 5 bases; junction bases not matched to a gene: 2. Looked up from germline, CDR1 is SGHDN and CDR2 is FVKESK. The CDR3 is 13 residues long. CDR3 in DNA: TGTGCCAGCAGCCCGGACAGGGGATATGGCTACACCTTC. Translation: CASSPDRGYGYTF.

This clone was found once. The rearrangement links TRBV28 to TRBJ1-6, with D hard to call. The CDR3 runs 17 residues. Per the germline V gene, CDR1 is MDHEN and CDR2 is SYDVKM. V was shortened by 3 bases and J by 5 bases, with 17 bases between the two germline ends. The CDR3 region is CASSFRGFRAHNSPLHF. The CDR3 bases are TGTGCCAGCAGTTTTCGAGGGTTTAGAGCCCATAATTCACCCCTCCACTTT.

The rearrangement uses TRBV4-3 and TRBJ2-1; D unresolved. With 0 bases removed from V and 5 bases from J, the gap between germline ends came to 8 bases. Germline loops: CDR1 LGHNA, CDR2 YSLEER. This CDR3 spans 14 amino acids. For the CDR3, the DNA is TGCGCCAGCAGCCAAGACTCCGGAAACAATGAGCAGTTCTTC. Amino acids: CASSQDSGNNEQFF.

By frequency in the sample, this clone is large. The chain recombines TRBV9 with TRBJ2-7; D is unclear. The germline V and J ends were trimmed by 0 bases and 5 bases, with 9 bases remaining between them. The CDR3 sequence is 13 residues long. The V gene's germline CDR1 is SGDLS and CDR2 YYNGEE. CDR3: CASSVVGNDEQYF. The CDR3 region has the DNA TGTGCCAGCAGCGTAGTAGGGAACGACGAGCAGTACTTC. Together with reference TRBV9 and TRBJ2-7, the CDR3 gives the full variable domain: DSGVTQTPKHLITATGQRVTLRCSPRSGDLSVYWYQQSLDQGLQFLIQYYNGEERAKGNILERFSAQQFPDLHSELNLSSLELGDSALYFCASSVVGNDEQYFGPGTRLTVT.

This clone was counted a single time. V and J are TRBV5-1 and TRBJ1-1, with 8 bases matching TRBD1. The CDR3 totals 14 residues. V shed 3 bases and J 5 bases; nucleotides not matched to a gene: 6. CDR1 and CDR2 (germline): SGHRS, YFSETQ. In nucleotides, the CDR3 is TGCGCCAGCAGCTCCGGACAGGGTGGTACTGAAGCTTTCTTT. As protein: CASSSGQGGTEAFF.

This chain connects TRBV5-4 to TRBJ2-3; 10 nucleotides match TRBD2. The V and J ends lost 0 bases and 1 base, in that order; junction bases with no gene match: 2. The CDR3 runs to 16 residues. Germline V gene sequence: CDR1 SGHNT, CDR2 YYREEE (reference sequence). As DNA, the CDR3 is TGTGCCAGCAGCTTGGAGCTAGCGGGGGGCACAGATACGCAGTATTTT. As protein: CASSLELAGGTDTQYF. Filled out from reference TRBV5-4 and TRBJ2-3, the complete variable domain reads ETGVTQSPTHLIKTRGQQVTLRCSSQSGHNTVSWYQQALGQGPQFIFQYYREEENGRGNFPPRFSGLQFPNYSSELNVNALELDDSALYLCASSLELAGGTDTQYFGPGTRLTVL.

The chain joins TRBV5-1 to TRBJ1-2, with TRBD1 identical over 7 bases. The germline V gene encodes CDR1 SGHRS and CDR2 YFSETQ. The V and J ends lost 4 bases and 3 bases, in that order; junction bases with no gene match: 12. This CDR3 has 16 amino acids. The CDR3 region is CASSRTPGQRDYGYTF. Here the CDR3 DNA reads TGCGCCAGCAGCCGGACACCGGGACAGAGAGACTATGGCTACACCTTC.

This chain connects TRBV11-2 to TRBJ2-7, with 8 bases lining up with TRBD1. The junction had 6 bases not matched to a gene; V was cut back by 5 bases and J by 0 bases. This CDR3 has 15 amino acids. Germline CDR1 SGHAT, CDR2 FQNNGV. The CDR3 nucleotides read TGTGCCAGCAGCCTCGGACAGGGCCGCTCCTACGAGCAGTACTTC. Translation gives CASSLGQGRSYEQYF.

The gene calls are TRBV4-1 and TRBJ2-1; D is uncertain. CDR1 and CDR2 from the germline V gene are MGHRA and YSYEKL. V was shortened by 5 bases and J by 9 bases, with 5 bases between the two germline ends. The CDR3 is made up of 10 amino acids. DNA of the CDR3: TGCGCCAGCAGCTCCGTTGAGCAGTTCTTC. The encoded protein is CASSSVEQFF.

The V and J genes are TRBV7-2 and TRBJ1-3, with D maybe TRBD1 (5 bases). Germline lookup yields CDR1 SGHTA and CDR2 FQGNSA. V lost 1 base and J 1 base, leaving 8 bases between the germline ends. This CDR3 region has 15 residues. CDR3 bases: TGTGCCAGCAGCTTAGTCGGGGGTTCTGGAAACACCATATATTTT. Its protein is CASSLVGGSGNTIYF. The full variable domain, in which reference TRBV7-2 and TRBJ1-3 provide the parts outside the CDR3, is GAGVSQSPSNKVTEKGKDVELRCDPISGHTALYWYRQSLGQGLEFLIYFQGNSAPDKSGLPSDRFSAERTGGSVSTLTIQRTQQEDSAVYLCASSLVGGSGNTIYFGEGSWLTVV.

The chain couples TRBV5-6 to TRBJ1-1, with 7 bases matching TRBD1. CDR1 and CDR2 from the germline V gene are SGHDT and YYEEEE. J lost 4 bases, V lost 5 bases, and 8 bases had no gene match. The CDR3 is 14 residues long. Here the CDR3 reads CASRPISGGTEAFF. Written as DNA, the CDR3 is TGTGCCAGCAGACCGATCTCAGGGGGCACTGAAGCTTTCTTT.